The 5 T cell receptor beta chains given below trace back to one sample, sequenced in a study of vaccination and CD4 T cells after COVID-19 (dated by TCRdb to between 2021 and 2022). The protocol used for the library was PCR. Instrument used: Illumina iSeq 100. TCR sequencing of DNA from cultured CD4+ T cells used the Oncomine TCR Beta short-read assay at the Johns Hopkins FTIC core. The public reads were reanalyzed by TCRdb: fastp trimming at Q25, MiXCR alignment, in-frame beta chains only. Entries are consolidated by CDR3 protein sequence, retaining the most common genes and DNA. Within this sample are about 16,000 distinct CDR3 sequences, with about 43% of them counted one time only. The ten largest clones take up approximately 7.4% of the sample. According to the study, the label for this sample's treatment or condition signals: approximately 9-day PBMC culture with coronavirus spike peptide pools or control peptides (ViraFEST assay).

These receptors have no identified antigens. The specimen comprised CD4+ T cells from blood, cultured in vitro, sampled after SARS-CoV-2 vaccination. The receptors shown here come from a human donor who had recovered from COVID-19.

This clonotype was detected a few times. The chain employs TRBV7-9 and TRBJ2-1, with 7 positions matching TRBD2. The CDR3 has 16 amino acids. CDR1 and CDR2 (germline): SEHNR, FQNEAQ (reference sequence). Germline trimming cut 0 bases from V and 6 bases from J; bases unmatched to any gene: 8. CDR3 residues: CASSLARGGSGNEQFF. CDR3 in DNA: TGTGCCAGCAGCTTAGCGCGGGGCGGGAGTGGCAATGAGCAGTTCTTC.

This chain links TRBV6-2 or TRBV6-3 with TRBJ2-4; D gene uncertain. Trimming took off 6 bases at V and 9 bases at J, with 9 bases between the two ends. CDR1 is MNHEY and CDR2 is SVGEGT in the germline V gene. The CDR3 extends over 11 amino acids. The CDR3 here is CASSPKGIQYF. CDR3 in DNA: TGTGCCAGCAGCCCTAAAGGCATTCAGTACTTC.

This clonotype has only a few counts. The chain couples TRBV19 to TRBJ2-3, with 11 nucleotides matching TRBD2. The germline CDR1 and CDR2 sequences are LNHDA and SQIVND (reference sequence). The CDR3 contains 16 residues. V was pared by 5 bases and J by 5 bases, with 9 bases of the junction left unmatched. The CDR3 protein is CASSYRTSGSRDTQYF. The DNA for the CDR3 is TGTGCCAGTAGTTACCGGACTAGCGGGTCCCGAGATACGCAGTATTTT.

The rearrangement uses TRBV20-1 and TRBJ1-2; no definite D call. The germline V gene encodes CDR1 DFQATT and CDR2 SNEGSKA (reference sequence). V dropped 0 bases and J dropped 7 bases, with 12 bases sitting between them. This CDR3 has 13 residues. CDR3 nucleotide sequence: TGCAGTGCTAGAGATCCCCGCGGGTTTGGCTACACCTTC. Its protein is CSARDPRGFGYTF.

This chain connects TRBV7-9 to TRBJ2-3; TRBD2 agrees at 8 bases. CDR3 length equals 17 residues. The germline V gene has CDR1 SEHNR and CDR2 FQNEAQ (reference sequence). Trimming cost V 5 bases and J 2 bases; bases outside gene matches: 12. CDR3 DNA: TGTGCCAGCAGCCCCCGGACTAGCTGGGATCTCACAGATACGCAGTATTTT. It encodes CASSPRTSWDLTDTQYF.